The clone carrying this TCR beta chain turned up a few times. What it binds is unknown. A second roughly 7 to 11 cycle PCR used barcoded and J-beta primers. Each CDR3 protein gets one entry after TCRdb re-called the 5' RACE reads with MiXCR. The table shows fewer than 950,000 distinct CDR3 sequences, with about 37% occurring only once. Germline V gene lookup returns CDR1 SGHTA and CDR2 FQGTGA. The CDR3 has 14 residues. The V end lost 2 bases, the J end lost 6 bases, and 13 bases lay between the germline ends. The data were obtained in a study of blood T cells in healthy people across ages. Study results and caveats: Naive CD4+ cells and diversity were both higher in long-lived donors than in aged donors.

This clonotype was obtained from a man aged 18 to 35 in good health. The sequenced sample was blood. The rearrangement links TRBV7-3 to TRBJ1-1; tentative D call: TRBD1 (6 bases). The CDR3 spells CASSLSGASAEAFF. The DNA for the CDR3 is TGTGCCAGCAGCTTATCAGGGGCCTCGGCTGAAGCTTTCTTT.